This T cell receptor beta chain is from a study of early T cells in non-severe SARS-CoV-2 infection. General study results and limits: VDJdb-based annotation leaned toward anti-spike CD8 responses and missed private and CD4 specificities.

Unique molecular identifiers (one per individual cDNA molecule) were attached. From the 5' RACE reads, TCRdb called clonotypes with MiXCR, one entry per CDR3 protein. This sample carries about 40,000 distinct CDR3 sequences, 4.7% of them seen once, and the ten largest clones take around 4.9%. This clonotype has a count of ten or more. What it binds is unknown. This TCR was recovered from an adult who was a healthcare worker with PCR-confirmed SARS-CoV-2 infection or an uninfected control (not recorded which). Sample: whole blood.

DNA of the CDR3: TGCGCCAGCAGCTCCCGGTCGGGAGATACGCAGTATTTT. This codes for CASSSRSGDTQYF. The chain links TRBV5-1 to TRBJ2-3, with D unclear. The CDR3 is 13 residues long. Germline-derived CDR1 and CDR2 are SGHRS and YFSETQ. Trimming shortened V by 3 bases and J by 5 bases, and 10 bases separated the two germline ends.